Sequencing of this T cell receptor (beta chain) was carried out in a study of blood T cells in healthy people across ages. Study-wide findings and caveats: The study lacked donor CMV status, which possibly confounded expanded clonotype changes.

With respect to this clonotype: Its antigen is still unknown.

This CDR3 is 16 amino acids long. V shed 3 bases and J 3 bases; nucleotides not matched to a gene: 7. CDR1 and CDR2 from the germline V gene are MNHEY and SMNVEV (reference sequence). The second PCR ran about 6 to 11 cycles with a sample-barcoded 5' primer and J-beta primers. Per-sample output comprised a minimum of 3 million paired-end reads containing CDR3. TCRdb re-called the 5' RACE reads through MiXCR, storing one row per CDR3 protein. The repertoire holds 1 million to 1.2 million distinct CDR3 sequences, with more than 30% as singletons. Researchers report isolating at least 6.5 million PBMCs per sample.

Sequenced: blood. The sequence was obtained from a man aged 18 to 30 in good health. The V and J genes are TRBV27 and TRBJ2-3; 9 positions match TRBD2. This chain's CDR3 is CASSFEAGGRTDTQYF. The CDR3 bases are TGTGCCAGCAGTTTTGAGGCGGGGGGGCGAACAGATACGCAGTATTTT.